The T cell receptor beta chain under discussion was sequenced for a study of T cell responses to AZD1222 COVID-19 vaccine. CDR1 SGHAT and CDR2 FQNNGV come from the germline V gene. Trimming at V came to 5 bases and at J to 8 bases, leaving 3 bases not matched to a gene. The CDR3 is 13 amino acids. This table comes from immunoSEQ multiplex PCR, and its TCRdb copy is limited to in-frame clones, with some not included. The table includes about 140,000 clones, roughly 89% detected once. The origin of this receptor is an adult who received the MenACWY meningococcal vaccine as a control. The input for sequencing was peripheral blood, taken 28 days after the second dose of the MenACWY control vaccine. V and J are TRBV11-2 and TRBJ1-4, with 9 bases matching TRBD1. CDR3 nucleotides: TGTGCCAGCAGCCCCGGACAGGGGGAAAAACTGTTTTTT. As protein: CASSPGQGEKLFF.